The T cell receptor (beta chain) under discussion was sequenced for a study of blood T cell repertoires in COVID-19. The overall study: COVID-19 samples from acute and convalescent phases originated in the United States, Italy and Spain.

The CDR3 runs to 14 residues. Germline V CDR1 and CDR2: LGHNA, YNFKEQ. V lost 1 base and J lost 4, with 8 bases in between. In the authors' methods: Reference gene primer amplification gave nucleated cell count estimates. The assay was immunoSEQ multiplex PCR, and TCRdb's table has in-frame clones only and misses some. The DNA was the basis for D and trimming; V, J and clone size are from that table. The profile shows roughly 60,000 clones, about 83% of them singletons. The origin of this receptor is a man between 45 and 60 years old with COVID-19, enrolled during active disease. What was sequenced was peripheral blood. This chain uses TRBV4-2 with TRBJ2-1; D is possibly TRBD2 (6 bases). DNA of the CDR3: TGTGCCAGCAGCCAAGCCGGGACTTACAATGAGCAGTTCTTC. This gives the protein CASSQAGTYNEQFF.